A selection of T cell receptor beta chains follows, all from one sample in a study of T-cell memory formation after mild COVID-19. TCRdb reprocessed the 5' RACE reads via MiXCR and lists one record per CDR3 protein. The table includes approximately 480,000 distinct CDR3 sequences, roughly 20% detected once. The specimen was PBMCs or a T cell subset sorted from them (not recorded which). These receptors all stem from an adult woman who had mild COVID-19 (a few samples of this study predate the infection). Cell type and time point are not known. Each CDR3 is given with its conserved first and last residue. The D gene is left open where the match is weak. Clone size is stated in some rows and not others, as once, few, many or a class when expanded.

TRBJ1-2 | TRBD1 | - | TRBV12-3/TRBV12-4 | TGTGCCAGCAGTCTCCACCGGGACAGGGTCAAGGGCTACACCTTC | CASSLHRDRVKGYTF
TRBJ1-2 | - | few | TRBV12-3/TRBV12-4 | TGTGCCAGCAGTTTAATTCGGGGAAGCGGCTACACCTTC | CASSLIRGSGYTF
TRBJ1-2 | - | - | TRBV5-1 | TGCGCCAGCAGCGAGGAGAGGATCTTTAACTATGGCTACACCTTC | CASSEERIFNYGYTF
TRBJ2-3 | - | - | TRBV10-3 | TGTGCCATCGGAACAGATACGCAGTATTTT | CAIGTDTQYF
TRBJ2-3 | - | few | TRBV12-3/TRBV12-4 | TGTGCCAGCACCACAAAGGAGGCCGGTTCACATACGCAGTATTTT | CASTTKEAGSHTQYF
TRBJ2-7 | - | - | TRBV9 | TGTGCCAGCAGCGGCTTGGTCCCCTACGAGCAGTACTTC | CASSGLVPYEQYF
TRBJ1-3 | TRBD1 | - | TRBV15 | TGTGCCACCAGCAGAGTCTATGGGACAGGCTCTGGAAACACCATATATTTT | CATSRVYGTGSGNTIYF
TRBJ1-2 | - | - | TRBV4-1 | TGCGCCAGCAGCGTTCCCTTCGCGGGGGATGGCTACACCTTC | CASSVPFAGDGYTF
TRBJ2-1 | - | few | TRBV6-4 | TGTGCCAGCAGTGAATATTACGTTAGCTCCTACAATGAGCAGTTCTTC | CASSEYYVSSYNEQFF
TRBJ1-6 | TRBD1 | few | TRBV30 | TGTGCCTGGAGTTCCGGGACAGGGGATTCACCCCTCCACTTT | CAWSSGTGDSPLHF
TRBJ2-7 | TRBD1 | many | TRBV29-1 | TGCAGCGTTTCCACAGGGGCCGAGCAGTACTTC | CSVSTGAEQYF
TRBJ1-1 | TRBD1 | few | TRBV5-1 | TGCGCCAGCAGCCCAGGACAGGGTGAAGCTTTCTTT | CASSPGQGEAFF
TRBJ2-2 | - | - | TRBV27 | TGTGCCAGCAGTTTACACTTACGCGGCACCGGGGAGCTGTTTTTT | CASSLHLRGTGELFF
TRBJ1-6 | - | - | TRBV27 | TGTGCCAGCAGTCCGTCGAGCTCCTATAATTCACCCCTCCACTTT | CASSPSSSYNSPLHF
TRBJ2-5 | TRBD2 | few | TRBV20-1 | TGCAGTGCTAGAGATCTATTGGGGACTAGCGGGAGTCCCGAGACCCAGTACTTC | CSARDLLGTSGSPETQYF
TRBJ1-2 | TRBD1 | few | TRBV6-6 | TGTGCCAGCACCTTGGGACAGGGGGCTGGGTACACCTTC | CASTLGQGAGYTF
TRBJ2-6 | TRBD1 | few | TRBV5-5 | TGTGCCAGCAGCCGGGACAGCACCTTCTCTGGGGCCAACGTCCTGACTTTC | CASSRDSTFSGANVLTF